Following are 13 T cell receptor beta chains from one sample sequenced in a study of cytomegalovirus exposure and HLA in healthy donors. PCR employed 60 Vbeta and 13 Jbeta primers. Libraries were prepared by immunoSEQ multiplex PCR; TCRdb keeps only in-frame clonotypes and omits some of them. The table shows under 300,000 clones, with approximately 85% occurring only once. Sequencing was done on a sample of PBMCs. The receptors originated from a woman in her 40s in good health and CMV-seropositive.

This clone came up once. This sequence joins TRBV19 and TRBJ2-7; D is uncertain. V was pared by 4 bases and J by 0 bases, with 10 bases between. This CDR3 contains 14 residues. Germline loops: CDR1 LNHDA, CDR2 SQIVND (reference sequence). CDR3 region: CASSSISSSYEQYF. In nucleotides, the CDR3 is TGTGCCAGTAGTAGCATCTCTAGCTCCTACGAGCAGTACTTC.

The rearrangement uses TRBV7-9 and TRBJ2-3; TRBD2 matches at 10 bases. The V segment lost 5 bases and the J segment 2 bases; nucleotides outside the gene matches: 4. CDR1 is SEHNR and CDR2 is FQNEAQ in the germline V gene (reference sequence). The CDR3 runs 15 residues. This CDR3 reads CASSPLAGATDTQYF. The CDR3 bases are TGTGCCAGCAGCCCGCTAGCGGGGGCCACAGATACGCAGTATTTT.

This rearrangement joins TRBV7-2 to TRBJ2-7; TRBD2 agrees at 13 bases. The V gene's germline CDR1 is SGHTA and CDR2 FQGNSA. V lost 1 base and J lost 6; bases outside the gene matches: 3. The CDR3 contains 15 residues. The CDR3: CASSLGLAGGSEQYF. In DNA, the CDR3 is TGTGCCAGCAGCTTAGGACTAGCGGGAGGTTCCGAGCAGTACTTC.

This clone has just a few counts. The chain employs TRBV4-3 and TRBJ2-7; TRBD2 matches at 7 bases. This CDR3 contains 16 residues. J gave up 1 base and V 0 bases, and 6 bases lay outside the gene matches. CDR1 is LGHNA and CDR2 is YSLEER in the germline V gene. The CDR3 loop is CASSQDWSSGSYEQYF. CDR3 sequence (DNA): TGCGCCAGCAGCCAAGATTGGTCTAGCGGTTCCTACGAGCAGTACTTC.

This clone showed up just once. V is TRBV7-6 and J is TRBJ1-3, with TRBD1 as a possible D gene (5 bases). CDR1 is SGHVS and CDR2 is FNYEAQ in the germline V gene. The CDR3 contains 14 residues. Trimming removed 5 bases from V and 2 bases from J, with 10 bases in between. The CDR3 sequence is CASSPDRAGNTIYF. In DNA, the CDR3 is TGTGCCAGCAGCCCCGACAGAGCTGGAAACACCATATATTTT.

The rearrangement uses TRBV30 and TRBJ2-7; D not certain. The CDR3 sequence is 14 residues long. V shed 3 bases and J shed 1 base, with 13 bases lying between them. Germline V gene lookup returns CDR1 GTSNPN and CDR2 SVGIG (reference sequence). CDR3 sequence: CAWSESGSSYEQYF. The CDR3 nucleotides are TGTGCCTGGAGCGAATCAGGTAGTTCCTACGAGCAGTACTTC.

This chain connects TRBV7-8 to TRBJ1-1; 12 bases line up with TRBD1. V lost 2 bases, J lost 7 bases, and 5 bases stayed unmatched. Germline V gives CDR1 SGHVS, CDR2 FQNEAQ. The CDR3 extends over 15 amino acids. CDR3 DNA: TGTGCCAGCAGCTTAACCGGGACAGGGGGCGGTGAAGCTTTCTTT. Its protein is CASSLTGTGGGEAFF.

The V and J genes are TRBV30 and TRBJ2-7, with D maybe TRBD2 (7 bases). This CDR3 has 15 amino acids. The V end was cut by 1 base, the J end by 7 bases, with 20 bases between. Per germline, CDR1 GTSNPN and CDR2 SVGIG (reference sequence). The CDR3 reads CAWSDLGRGGGEQYF. CDR3 DNA sequence: TGTGCCTGGAGTGACCTAGGGAGGGGAGGGGGAGAGCAGTACTTC.

The V call is TRBV11-2, the J call TRBJ2-5; unclear D gene. The J call is in doubt because the DNA end fits TRBJ2-7 better. The CDR3 is made up of 11 amino acids. Looked up from germline, CDR1 is SGHAT and CDR2 is FQNNGV. The CDR3 region has the DNA TGTGCCAGCAGCTTTACCTACGAGCAGTACTTC. Its protein product is CASSFTYEQYF.

V gene TRBV19 combines with J gene TRBJ2-2; 7 positions match TRBD2. V trimming: 2 bases; J trimming: 6 bases; junction bases outside the gene matches: 9. The CDR3 extends over 16 amino acids. From germline, CDR1 is LNHDA and CDR2 SQIVND (reference sequence). DNA of the CDR3: TGTGCCAGTAGTATACTTCGCGGGAGAGGACCCGGGGAGCTGTTTTTT. This translates into CASSILRGRGPGELFF.

This clone was detected only once. CDR3: CASSESGSGETQYF. CDR3 coding DNA: TGTGCCAGCAGTGAGTCTGGTTCAGGAGAGACCCAGTACTTC. The rearrangement links TRBV6-1 to TRBJ2-5, with D hard to call. Per germline, CDR1 MNHNS and CDR2 SASEGT. Trimming removed 3 bases at V and 4 bases at J, with 12 bases between. The CDR3 is made up of 14 amino acids.

The gene calls are TRBV2 and TRBJ2-1; 13 bases agree with TRBD2. Unmatched junction bases numbered 6, after V lost 8 bases and J lost 2 bases. This CDR3 is 16 amino acids long. CDR1 is SNHLY, CDR2 FYNNEI, per germline. CDR3 in DNA: TGTGCCAGCGGACCACTAGCGGGAGGGCCCTACAATGAGCAGTTCTTC. Encoded protein: CASGPLAGGPYNEQFF.

This rearrangement joins TRBV4-3 to TRBJ2-1; the D is unclear. The CDR3 contains 15 residues. Germline assignment: CDR1 LGHNA and CDR2 YSLEER. Trimming cost V 5 bases and J 8 bases, with 19 bases left between them. This CDR3 reads CASSASSSSFDEQFF. In nucleotides, the CDR3 is TGCGCCAGCAGCGCAAGCTCGTCTAGTTTTGATGAGCAGTTCTTC.